This TCR beta chain is from a study of CD8 T cells in Susac syndrome. Reverse transcription of about 0.45 to 1 ug RNA was carried out with random hexamers. A single record per CDR3 protein comes from TCRdb applying MiXCR to the immunoSEQ multiplex PCR reads. The sample lists about 150,000 distinct CDR3 sequences; 94% were seen once. Sequencing of TCR beta was undertaken in CD8+ and CD4+ T cells derived from blood. V lost 3 bases, J lost 3 bases, and 10 bases lay in between. Germline CDR1 is MNHEY and CDR2 is SMNVEV (reference sequence). CDR3 size: 14 residues. Material: CD8+ T cells from PBMCs. This chain uses TRBV27 with TRBJ2-3; D call uncertain. This TCR came from a human donor with multiple sclerosis. Written as DNA, the CDR3 is TGTGCCAGCAGTTTGATAGGCCGTACAGATACGCAGTATTTT. Translation: CASSLIGRTDTQYF.